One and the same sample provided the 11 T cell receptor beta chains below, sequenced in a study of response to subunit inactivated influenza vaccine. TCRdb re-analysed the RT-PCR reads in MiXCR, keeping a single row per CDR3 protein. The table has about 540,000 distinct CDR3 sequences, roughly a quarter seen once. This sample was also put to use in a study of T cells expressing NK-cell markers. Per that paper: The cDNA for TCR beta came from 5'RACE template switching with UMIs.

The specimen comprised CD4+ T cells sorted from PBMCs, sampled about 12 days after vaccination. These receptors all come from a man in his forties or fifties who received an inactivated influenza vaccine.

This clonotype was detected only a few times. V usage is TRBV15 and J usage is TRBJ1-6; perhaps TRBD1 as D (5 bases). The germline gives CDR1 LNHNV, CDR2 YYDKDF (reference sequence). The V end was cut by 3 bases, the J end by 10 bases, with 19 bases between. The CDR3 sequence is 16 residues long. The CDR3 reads CATSSTGGGRSSPLHF. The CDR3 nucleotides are TGTGCCACCAGCAGTACAGGCGGGGGAAGAAGCTCACCCCTCCACTTT. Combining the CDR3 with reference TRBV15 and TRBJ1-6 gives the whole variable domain DAMVIQNPRYQVTQFGKPVTLSCSQTLNHNVMYWYQQKSSQAPKLLFHYYDKDFNNEADTPDNFQSRRPNTSFCFLDIRSPGLGDTAMYLCATSSTGGGRSSPLHFGNGTRLTVT.

The CDR3 DNA reads TGTGCCAGCAGCGTAGGGGGGGGACTAGTCCCCAATGAGCAGTTCTTC. As protein: CASSVGGGLVPNEQFF. This chain uses TRBV9 with TRBJ2-1; TRBD2 matches 8 bases. This CDR3 region has 16 residues. Germline values: CDR1 SGDLS, CDR2 YYNGEE. V dropped 0 bases and J dropped 6; count of bases not matched to a gene: 8.

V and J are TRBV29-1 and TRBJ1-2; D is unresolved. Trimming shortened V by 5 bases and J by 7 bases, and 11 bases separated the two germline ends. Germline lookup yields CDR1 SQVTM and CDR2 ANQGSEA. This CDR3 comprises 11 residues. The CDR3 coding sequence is TGCAGCGTTCGTCACAGTGGTGGCTACACCTTC. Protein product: CSVRHSGGYTF.

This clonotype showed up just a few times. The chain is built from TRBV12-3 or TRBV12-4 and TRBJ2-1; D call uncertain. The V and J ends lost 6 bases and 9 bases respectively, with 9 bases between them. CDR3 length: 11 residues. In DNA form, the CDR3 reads TGTGCCAGCAGGGAGTTGGGTGAGCAGTTCTTC. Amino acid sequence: CASRELGEQFF.

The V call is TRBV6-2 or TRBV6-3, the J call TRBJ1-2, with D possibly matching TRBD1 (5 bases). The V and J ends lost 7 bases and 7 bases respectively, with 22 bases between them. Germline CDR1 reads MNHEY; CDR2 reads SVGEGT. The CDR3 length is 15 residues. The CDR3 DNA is TGTGCCAGCACCGCAACGGGACTGCTCGGAGGTGGCTACACCTTC. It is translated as CASTATGLLGGGYTF.

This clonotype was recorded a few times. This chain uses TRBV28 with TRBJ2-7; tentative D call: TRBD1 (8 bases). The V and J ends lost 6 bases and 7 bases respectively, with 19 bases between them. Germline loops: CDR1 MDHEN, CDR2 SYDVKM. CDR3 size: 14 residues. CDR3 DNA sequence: TGTGCCAGCAGAAATACAGGGGGGGATGGGGAGCAGTACTTC. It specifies CASRNTGGDGEQYF.

The CDR3 bases are TGCGCCAGCAGCCGACCTATGGGGCAGGGTGGCGAAAAACTGTTTTTT. It yields the protein CASSRPMGQGGEKLFF. This rearrangement joins TRBV4-1 to TRBJ1-4; maybe TRBD1 (5 bases). The germline CDR1 and CDR2 sequences are MGHRA and YSYEKL. The CDR3 is made up of 16 amino acids. Trimming took 4 bases from V and 8 from J, leaving 20 bases between them.

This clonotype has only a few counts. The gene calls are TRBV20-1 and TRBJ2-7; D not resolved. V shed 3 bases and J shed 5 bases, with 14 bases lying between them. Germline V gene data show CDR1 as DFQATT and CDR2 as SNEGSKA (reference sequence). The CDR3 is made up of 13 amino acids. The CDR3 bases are TGCAGTGCTAGGCGCCCGTCAGGCGACGAGCAGTACTTC. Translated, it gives CSARRPSGDEQYF.

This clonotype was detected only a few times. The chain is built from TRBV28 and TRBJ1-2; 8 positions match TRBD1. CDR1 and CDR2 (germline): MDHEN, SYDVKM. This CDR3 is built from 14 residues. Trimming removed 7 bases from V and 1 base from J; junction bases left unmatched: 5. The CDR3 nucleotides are TGTGCCAGCATCCAGGGGGCCCTTAACTATGGCTACACCTTC. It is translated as CASIQGALNYGYTF.

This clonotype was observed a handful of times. CDR3 coding DNA: TGCAGCGTTGAAGCCGCTCAGGGAGGAGCTTTCTTT. Encoded protein: CSVEAAQGGAFF. The chain joins TRBV29-1 to TRBJ1-1; tentatively, D is TRBD1 (5 bases). Per germline, CDR1 SQVTM and CDR2 ANQGSEA. V shed 1 base and J shed 10 bases, with 13 bases lying between them. This CDR3 contains 12 residues.

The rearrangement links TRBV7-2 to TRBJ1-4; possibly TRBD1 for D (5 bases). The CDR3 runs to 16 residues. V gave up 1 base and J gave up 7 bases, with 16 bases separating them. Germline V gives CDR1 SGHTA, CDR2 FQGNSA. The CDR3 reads CASSLVAGWATEKLFF. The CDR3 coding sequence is TGTGCCAGCAGCTTAGTCGCAGGGTGGGCAACTGAAAAACTGTTTTTT.